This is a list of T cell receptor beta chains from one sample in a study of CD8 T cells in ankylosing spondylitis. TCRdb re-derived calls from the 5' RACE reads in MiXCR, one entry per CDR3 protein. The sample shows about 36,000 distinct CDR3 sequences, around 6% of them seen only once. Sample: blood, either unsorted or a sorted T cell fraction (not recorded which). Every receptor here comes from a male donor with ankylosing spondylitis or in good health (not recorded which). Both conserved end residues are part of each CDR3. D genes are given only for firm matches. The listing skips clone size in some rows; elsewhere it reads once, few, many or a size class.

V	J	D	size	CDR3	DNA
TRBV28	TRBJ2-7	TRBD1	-	CASSPQGVTSSEQYF	TGTGCCAGCAGTCCACAGGGGGTAACGTCCTCCGAGCAGTACTTC
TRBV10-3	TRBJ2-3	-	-	CAISEFSTDTQYF	TGTGCCATCAGTGAGTTTAGCACAGATACGCAGTATTTT
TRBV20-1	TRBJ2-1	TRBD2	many	CSATAPASGINNEQFF	TGCAGTGCAACGGCCCCTGCTAGCGGAATCAACAATGAGCAGTTCTTC
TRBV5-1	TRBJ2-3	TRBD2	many	CASSLSREGLTDTQYF	TGCGCCAGCAGCTTGAGTCGGGAGGGGCTAACAGATACGCAGTATTTT
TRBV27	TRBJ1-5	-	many	CASSPDRNQPQHF	TGTGCCAGCAGTCCCGACAGGAATCAGCCCCAGCATTTT
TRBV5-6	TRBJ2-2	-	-	CASSLAGAGRELFF	TGTGCCAGCAGCTTGGCCGGAGCCGGTCGGGAGCTGTTTTTT
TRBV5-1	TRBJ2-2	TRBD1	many	CASSFGTGGPGELFF	TGCGCCAGCAGCTTCGGGACAGGGGGACCCGGGGAGCTGTTTTTT
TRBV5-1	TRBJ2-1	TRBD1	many	CASSTMDRRTYNEQFF	TGCGCCAGCAGCACCATGGACAGGCGAACCTACAATGAGCAGTTCTTC
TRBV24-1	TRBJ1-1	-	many	CATKSANTEAFF	TGTGCCACCAAATCCGCGAACACTGAAGCTTTCTTT
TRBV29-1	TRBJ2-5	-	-	CSVAGGTGVLETQYF	TGCAGCGTTGCAGGGGGTACGGGAGTATTAGAGACCCAGTACTTC